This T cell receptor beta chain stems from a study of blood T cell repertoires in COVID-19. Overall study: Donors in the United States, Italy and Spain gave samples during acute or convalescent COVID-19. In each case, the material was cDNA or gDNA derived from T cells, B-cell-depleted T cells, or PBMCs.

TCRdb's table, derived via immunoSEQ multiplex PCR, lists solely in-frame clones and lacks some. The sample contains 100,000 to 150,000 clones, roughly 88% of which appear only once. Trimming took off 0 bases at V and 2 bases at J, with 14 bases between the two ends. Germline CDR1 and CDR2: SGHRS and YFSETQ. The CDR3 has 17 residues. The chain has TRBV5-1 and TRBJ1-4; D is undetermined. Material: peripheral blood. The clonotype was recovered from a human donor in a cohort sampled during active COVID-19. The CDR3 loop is CASSLDAGVLTNEKLFF. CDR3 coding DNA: TGCGCCAGCAGCTTGGACGCCGGGGTGTTGACTAATGAAAAACTGTTTTTT.